The 28 T cell receptor beta chains below all came from one sample that was sequenced in a study of identical twins. Each CDR3 protein gets one entry after TCRdb re-called the 5' RACE reads with MiXCR. The sample records 700,000 or so distinct CDR3 sequences, 8% to 9% being singletons. This sample also appeared in a second study, on yellow fever vaccine responses in identical twins.

The sample consisted of PBMCs. These receptors came from a woman aged 18-29 years in good health.

This clonotype was picked up a small number of times. V usage is TRBV5-1 and J usage is TRBJ2-4; 7 nucleotides line up with TRBD2. The junction had 3 bases not matched to a gene; V was cut back by 0 bases and J by 0 bases. The germline CDR1 and CDR2 sequences are SGHRS and YFSETQ. The CDR3 runs 16 residues. The CDR3 here is CASSLEASGAKNIQYF. The CDR3, as DNA: TGCGCCAGCAGCTTGGAGGCTAGCGGAGCCAAAAACATTCAGTACTTC.

V and J are TRBV27 and TRBJ2-1; TRBD1 might be the D (6 bases). The CDR3 contains 14 residues. Germline values: CDR1 MNHEY, CDR2 SMNVEV (reference sequence). Trimming pared 3 bases from V and 2 bases from J, leaving 8 bases between. In DNA, the CDR3 is TGTGCCAGCAGTTTCCCAGGGGCCTACAATGAGCAGTTCTTC. It specifies CASSFPGAYNEQFF.

Ten or more counts support this clonotype. The chain has TRBV11-2 and TRBJ2-4; D gene unclear. The V end lost 4 bases, the J end lost 4 bases, and 20 bases lay between the germline ends. Germline V gene sequence: CDR1 SGHAT, CDR2 FQNNGV. CDR3 size: 17 residues. The CDR3: CASSSTDQVANKNIQYF. The CDR3 DNA sequence: TGTGCCAGCAGCTCGACGGATCAGGTCGCCAATAAAAACATTCAGTACTTC. The complete variable domain, with remaining parts taken from reference TRBV11-2 and TRBJ2-4, reads EAGVAQSPRYKIIEKRQSVAFWCNPISGHATLYWYQQILGQGPKLLIQFQNNGVVDDSQLPKDRFSAERLKGVDSTLKIQPAKLEDSAVYLCASSSTDQVANKNIQYFGAGTRLSVL.

The chain has TRBV29-1 and TRBJ2-7; D unresolved. Trimming left V 4 bases short and J 2 bases short, with 12 bases between. Germline V gene data show CDR1 as SQVTM and CDR2 as ANQGSEA. CDR3 length: 13 residues. The CDR3 spells CSVVMPAPYEQYF. CDR3 DNA sequence: TGCAGCGTTGTAATGCCGGCCCCCTACGAGCAGTACTTC.

This clonotype occurred a few times. The rearrangement links TRBV7-3 to TRBJ2-5; D unresolved. The germline CDR1 and CDR2 sequences are SGHTA and FQGTGA. The V gene lost 0 bases and the J gene lost 4 bases, with 6 bases spanning the gap. There are 13 residues in the CDR3. Here the CDR3 DNA reads TGTGCCAGCAGCTTAACACAGTTAGAGACCCAGTACTTC. Its translation is CASSLTQLETQYF.

CDR3 sequence: CSASTTSPEQFF. CDR3 nucleotide sequence: TGCAGTGCTTCAACGACTAGCCCAGAGCAGTTCTTC. The V and J genes are TRBV20-1 and TRBJ2-1; TRBD2 matches at 7 bases. CDR3 length equals 12 residues. The trim removed 5 bases at V and 10 bases at J, leaving 8 bases unmatched. The germline V gene encodes CDR1 DFQATT and CDR2 SNEGSKA (reference sequence).

The chain combines TRBV4-3 with TRBJ2-3; D is ambiguous. Trimming stripped 0 bases from V and 1 base from J, with 8 bases between. The CDR3 sequence is 15 residues long. Germline CDR1 LGHNA, CDR2 YSLEER. The CDR3 here is CASSQDFARTDTQYF. CDR3 sequence (DNA): TGCGCCAGCAGCCAAGATTTTGCCCGCACAGATACGCAGTATTTT.

The CDR3 DNA sequence: TGTGCCAGCAGCCAAGGTCGCATCCGGACGAACACCGGGGAGCTGTTTTTT. This codes for CASSQGRIRTNTGELFF. The chain joins TRBV3-1 to TRBJ2-2; no clear D. Trimming stripped 1 base from V and 0 bases from J, with 12 bases between. Per germline, CDR1 LGHDT and CDR2 YNNKEL (reference sequence). This CDR3 comprises 17 residues.

The J gene is TRBJ2-2, the V gene TRBV7-9; D perhaps matches TRBD2 (6 bases). The CDR3 is 16 amino acids. CDR1 is SEHNR and CDR2 is FQNEAQ in the germline V gene (reference sequence). Trimming stripped 8 bases from V and 3 bases from J, with 19 bases between. This chain's CDR3 is CASGPYYGTHTGELFF. The CDR3 nucleotides read TGTGCCAGCGGTCCCTATTATGGGACTCACACCGGGGAGCTGTTTTTT.

This clonotype was observed a few times. CDR3 in amino acids: CATSRVPEFYEQYF. CDR3 bases: TGTGCCACCAGCAGAGTCCCGGAATTCTACGAGCAGTACTTC. This sequence joins TRBV15 and TRBJ2-7; no firm D call. Germline CDR1 LNHNV, CDR2 YYDKDF (reference sequence). The CDR3 consists of 14 residues. Trimming left V 1 base short and J 3 bases short, with 10 bases between.

The V and J genes are TRBV12-3 or TRBV12-4 and TRBJ2-1; D remains ambiguous. The CDR3 is 13 amino acids. V lost 6 bases to trimming and J lost 6 bases, with 12 bases between them. CDR3: CASRPQSTNEQFF. The CDR3 DNA reads as TGTGCCAGCAGGCCGCAGTCCACCAATGAGCAGTTCTTC.

This clonotype has a count of ten or more. The V and J genes are TRBV7-9 and TRBJ2-5, with 9 bases identical to TRBD1. V trimming: 0 bases; J trimming: 4 bases; junction bases outside the gene matches: 3. The CDR3 consists of 15 residues. CDR1 is SEHNR and CDR2 is FQNEAQ in the germline V gene (reference sequence). In nucleotides, the CDR3 is TGTGCCAGCAGCTTAGCAAGGGGACAGGGAGAGACCCAGTACTTC. This codes for CASSLARGQGETQYF.

The chain joins TRBV5-5 to TRBJ2-5; unclear D gene. In germline, CDR1 is SGHKS, CDR2 YYEKEE (reference sequence). The CDR3 contains 14 residues. The V end lost 0 bases, the J end lost 5 bases, and 11 bases lay between the germline ends. CDR3 in DNA: TGTGCCAGCAGCTTGGATCAGGCTGTGGAGACCCAGTACTTC. Amino acids: CASSLDQAVETQYF.

The chain links TRBV2 to TRBJ2-2; 7 bases map to TRBD2. The junction had 15 bases not matched to a gene; V was cut back by 6 bases and J by 2 bases. The CDR3 runs 18 residues. Germline V gives CDR1 SNHLY, CDR2 FYNNEI. CDR3 sequence reads: CASSRRELASRNTGELFF. CDR3 bases: TGTGCCAGCAGCCGCCGAGAACTAGCGTCGCGAAACACCGGGGAGCTGTTTTTT.

The rearrangement uses TRBV7-2 and TRBJ2-3; D could derive from TRBD1 or TRBD2 (6 bases each). The CDR3 is made up of 13 amino acids. Germline CDR1 is SGHTA and CDR2 is FQGNSA. The V end lost 7 bases, the J end lost 3 bases, and 11 bases lay between the germline ends. In nucleotides, the CDR3 is TGTGCCAGCACCCAGGGGAGGACAGATACGCAGTATTTT. Protein sequence: CASTQGRTDTQYF.

The V and J genes are TRBV27 and TRBJ2-2, with D maybe TRBD2 (7 bases). CDR1 and CDR2 (germline): MNHEY, SMNVEV (reference sequence). This CDR3 is built from 15 residues. Trimming removed 1 base from V and 6 bases from J, with 12 bases in between. The CDR3 DNA is TGTGCCAGCAGTTTATTAACAGGGAGGGCCGGGGAGCTGTTTTTT. Protein: CASSLLTGRAGELFF.

A few counts support this clonotype. The V and J genes are TRBV20-1 and TRBJ2-3, with TRBD2 identical over 15 bases. This CDR3 region has 19 residues. Germline V CDR1 and CDR2: DFQATT, SNEGSKA (reference sequence). V lost 6 bases to trimming and J lost 4 bases; unmatched junction nucleotides: 17. CDR3 DNA sequence: TGCAGTGCCACCCCATGGACTAGCGGGGGGGCGCATTTGGCAGATACGCAGTATTTT. Translation: CSATPWTSGGAHLADTQYF.

This clonotype turned up a few times. V gene TRBV27 combines with J gene TRBJ2-7; D is possibly TRBD1 (8 bases). V was cut by 5 bases and J by 6 bases, with 26 bases left in between. Germline V CDR1 and CDR2: MNHEY, SMNVEV (reference sequence). This CDR3 contains 17 residues. This CDR3 reads CASSPRQGRAMGGEQYF. The CDR3 nucleotides are TGTGCCAGCAGTCCTCGACAGGGGAGGGCTATGGGCGGCGAGCAGTACTTC.

J is TRBJ2-5 and V is TRBV20-1; 9 bases fit TRBD2. Germline CDR1 DFQATT, CDR2 SNEGSKA (reference sequence). The CDR3 consists of 15 residues. The V gene end was trimmed by 1 base and the J gene end by 5 bases; junction bases not matched to a gene: 8. The CDR3 sequence is CSARASAGGGETQYF. CDR3 in DNA: TGCAGTGCTAGAGCCTCAGCGGGGGGAGGGGAGACCCAGTACTTC.

This clonotype was picked up a small number of times. This chain connects TRBV4-1 to TRBJ2-5; D may be TRBD1 (5 bases). This CDR3 region has 12 residues. Germline V CDR1 and CDR2: MGHRA, YSYEKL. Trimming took 0 bases from V and 6 from J, leaving 5 bases between them. CDR3 protein: CASSQEGQTQYF. CDR3 in DNA: TGCGCCAGCAGCCAAGAGGGGCAGACCCAGTACTTC.

This clonotype has just a few counts. The gene calls are TRBV5-6 and TRBJ2-5, with D uncertain. V was shortened by 0 bases and J by 0 bases, with 6 bases between the two germline ends. The CDR3 consists of 14 residues. Germline V gene lookup returns CDR1 SGHDT and CDR2 YYEEEE. The CDR3: CASSLGTYQETQYF. As DNA, the CDR3 is TGTGCCAGCAGCTTGGGGACGTACCAAGAGACCCAGTACTTC.

The V call is TRBV7-8, the J call TRBJ2-1, with TRBD2 matching 7 bases. This CDR3 spans 16 amino acids. Per germline, CDR1 SGHVS and CDR2 FQNEAQ. With V trimmed by 1 base and J by 5 bases, 8 bases remained unmatched. The CDR3 here is CASSLGSRGGDNEQFF. CDR3 DNA: TGTGCCAGCAGCTTAGGTTCGAGGGGAGGGGACAATGAGCAGTTCTTC.

The table lists this clonotype with a few counts. As DNA, the CDR3 is TGTGCCAGCAGTGAACGGGGGACGGACTCCTACGAGCAGTACTTC. This gives the protein CASSERGTDSYEQYF. The chain joins TRBV2 to TRBJ2-7, with D possibly matching TRBD2 (6 bases). Per germline, CDR1 SNHLY and CDR2 FYNNEI. The V gene lost 2 bases and the J gene lost 0 bases, with 11 bases spanning the gap. This CDR3 is built from 15 residues. The full variable domain, with the rest looked up from reference TRBV2 and TRBJ2-7, is EPEVTQTPSHQVTQMGQEVILRCVPISNHLYFYWYRQILGQKVEFLVSFYNNEISEKSEIFDDQFSVERPDGSNFTLKIRSTKLEDSAMYFCASSERGTDSYEQYFGPGTRLTVT.

In its sample, this clonotype was seen many times. The CDR3 region has the DNA TGTGCCAGCAGTCTCCAGGGGGCTGGAACAGATACGCAGTATTTT. This codes for CASSLQGAGTDTQYF. The chain combines TRBV6-1 with TRBJ2-3; 8 nucleotides line up with TRBD1. Germline loops: CDR1 MNHNS, CDR2 SASEGT. The V segment lost 5 bases and the J segment 3 bases; nucleotides outside the gene matches: 7. The CDR3 is made up of 15 amino acids.

This clonotype was recorded at least ten times. This sequence joins TRBV12-3 or TRBV12-4 and TRBJ2-5; TRBD2 matches 8 bases. CDR3 length equals 14 residues. V lost 4 bases to trimming and J lost 5 bases; unmatched junction nucleotides: 6. CDR3 residues: CASSSGTRGETQYF. In nucleotides, the CDR3 is TGTGCCAGCAGTTCCGGGACTAGGGGGGAGACCCAGTACTTC.

This clonotype was detected a few times. The rearrangement uses TRBV20-1 and TRBJ2-6, with D uncertain. Germline V lookup: CDR1 DFQATT, CDR2 SNEGSKA (reference sequence). V lost 5 bases and J lost 4, with 18 bases in between. This CDR3 has 16 amino acids. CDR3 in amino acids: CSARTGPQKGANVLTF. The DNA for the CDR3 is TGCAGTGCTCGAACCGGGCCTCAGAAAGGGGCCAACGTCCTGACTTTC.

The rearrangement uses TRBV12-3 or TRBV12-4 and TRBJ2-6, with 11 nucleotides matching TRBD1. V dropped 6 bases and J dropped 3; count of bases not matched to a gene: 4. The CDR3 has 16 amino acids. The CDR3 DNA reads as TGTGCCAGCAGCCGGACAGGGGGCTTTGGGGCCAACGTCCTGACTTTC. Its protein product is CASSRTGGFGANVLTF.

The V gene is TRBV4-1, the J gene TRBJ1-5; the D gene is possibly TRBD1 (6 bases). This CDR3 spans 15 amino acids. The germline V and J ends were trimmed by 2 bases and 6 bases, with 14 bases remaining between them. Germline values: CDR1 MGHRA, CDR2 YSYEKL. The DNA of the CDR3 is TGCGCCAGCAGCCAATACGACAGGCGAAGTCAGCCCCAGCATTTT. The encoded protein is CASSQYDRRSQPQHF.